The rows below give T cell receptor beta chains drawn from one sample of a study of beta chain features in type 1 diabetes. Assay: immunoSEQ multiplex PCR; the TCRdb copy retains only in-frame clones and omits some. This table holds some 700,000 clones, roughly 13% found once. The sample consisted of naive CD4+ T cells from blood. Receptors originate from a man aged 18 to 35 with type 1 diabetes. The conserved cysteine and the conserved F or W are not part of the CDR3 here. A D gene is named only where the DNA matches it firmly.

cdr3_aa: ASRGPPVDYGYT; d_call: -; v_call: TRBV6-5; j_call: TRBJ1-2; cdr3_length: 12
cdr3_aa: ASSETGVQETQY; d_call: TRBD1; v_call: TRBV18; j_call: TRBJ2-5; cdr3_length: 12
cdr3_aa: ASSSQGYEQY; d_call: -; v_call: TRBV7-9; j_call: TRBJ2-7; cdr3_length: 10
cdr3_aa: SVHQGGYT; d_call: -; v_call: TRBV29-1; j_call: TRBJ1-2; cdr3_length: 8
cdr3_aa: ASSSDPNQPQH; d_call: -; v_call: TRBV5-6; j_call: TRBJ1-5; cdr3_length: 11
cdr3_aa: ASTLTGGASTDTQY; d_call: TRBD1; v_call: TRBV9; j_call: TRBJ2-3; cdr3_length: 14
cdr3_aa: ASRGLSSTDTQY; d_call: -; v_call: TRBV2; j_call: TRBJ2-3; cdr3_length: 12
cdr3_aa: ASSSGNTIY; d_call: -; v_call: TRBV7-2; j_call: TRBJ1-3; cdr3_length: 9
cdr3_aa: ASRRHSSYEQY; d_call: -; v_call: TRBV27; j_call: TRBJ2-7; cdr3_length: 11
cdr3_aa: AISGGGSYEQY; d_call: -; v_call: TRBV10-3; j_call: TRBJ2-7; cdr3_length: 11
cdr3_aa: AWSVSGLNTEAF; d_call: -; v_call: TRBV30; j_call: TRBJ1-1; cdr3_length: 12
cdr3_aa: ASSLAVSRETQY; d_call: -; v_call: TRBV5-1; j_call: TRBJ2-5; cdr3_length: 12
cdr3_aa: SVISDRGWTEAF; d_call: TRBD1; v_call: TRBV29-1; j_call: TRBJ1-1; cdr3_length: 12
cdr3_aa: ASSPGGRGGYT; d_call: -; v_call: TRBV6-6; j_call: TRBJ1-2; cdr3_length: 11
cdr3_aa: ASSAGGLAEETQY; d_call: TRBD2; v_call: TRBV9; j_call: TRBJ2-5; cdr3_length: 13
cdr3_aa: ASRRTSAVGNEQF; d_call: TRBD2; v_call: TRBV7-2; j_call: TRBJ2-1; cdr3_length: 13
cdr3_aa: AWSREYGYT; d_call: -; v_call: TRBV30; j_call: TRBJ1-2; cdr3_length: 9
cdr3_aa: AWSVPGRAASGYT; d_call: -; v_call: TRBV30; j_call: TRBJ1-2; cdr3_length: 13
cdr3_aa: ASSLNWNEQY; d_call: -; v_call: TRBV7-2; j_call: TRBJ2-7; cdr3_length: 10
cdr3_aa: ASSQTLPQGGGAF; d_call: -; v_call: TRBV4-1; j_call: TRBJ1-1; cdr3_length: 13
cdr3_aa: ASSEYNPGNTIY; d_call: -; v_call: TRBV25-1; j_call: TRBJ1-3; cdr3_length: 12
cdr3_aa: ASSFDRDAAF; d_call: TRBD1; v_call: TRBV2; j_call: TRBJ1-1; cdr3_length: 10
cdr3_aa: ASSLAFLGGETQY; d_call: -; v_call: TRBV11-1; j_call: TRBJ2-5; cdr3_length: 13
cdr3_aa: ASSPLPDYRTYEQY; d_call: -; v_call: TRBV7-8; j_call: TRBJ2-7; cdr3_length: 14
cdr3_aa: SVEAALGSTEAF; d_call: -; v_call: TRBV29-1; j_call: TRBJ1-1; cdr3_length: 12
cdr3_aa: ASSQGIMVSSYEQY; d_call: -; v_call: TRBV4-1; j_call: TRBJ2-7; cdr3_length: 14
cdr3_aa: ASKDRVDTEAF; d_call: TRBD1; v_call: TRBV7-9; j_call: TRBJ1-1; cdr3_length: 11
cdr3_aa: SVEDRTGNEKLF; d_call: TRBD1; v_call: TRBV29-1; j_call: TRBJ1-4; cdr3_length: 12
cdr3_aa: ASSWDRGGEQY; d_call: TRBD1; v_call: TRBV7-2; j_call: TRBJ2-7; cdr3_length: 11
cdr3_aa: ASSPAGTSDWDEQF; d_call: TRBD2; v_call: TRBV5-4; j_call: TRBJ2-1; cdr3_length: 14
cdr3_aa: ASSDSYEQY; d_call: -; v_call: TRBV6-6; j_call: TRBJ2-7; cdr3_length: 9
cdr3_aa: ASSPGIETQY; d_call: -; v_call: TRBV5-1; j_call: TRBJ2-5; cdr3_length: 10
cdr3_aa: ASSEAPVRQPQH; d_call: -; v_call: TRBV6-1; j_call: TRBJ1-5; cdr3_length: 12
cdr3_aa: AIRALGGDRTEAF; d_call: -; v_call: TRBV10-3; j_call: TRBJ1-1; cdr3_length: 13
cdr3_aa: ASSQEGYSNQPQH; d_call: -; v_call: TRBV4-1; j_call: TRBJ1-5; cdr3_length: 13
cdr3_aa: ASSLASTEAF; d_call: -; v_call: TRBV7-2; j_call: TRBJ1-1; cdr3_length: 10
cdr3_aa: AWVDRVGTYEQY; d_call: TRBD1; v_call: TRBV30; j_call: TRBJ2-7; cdr3_length: 12
cdr3_aa: ASSYFRTANQPQH; d_call: -; v_call: TRBV6-5; j_call: TRBJ1-5; cdr3_length: 13
cdr3_aa: ASSLNLLGNYGYT; d_call: -; v_call: TRBV28; j_call: TRBJ1-2; cdr3_length: 13
cdr3_aa: ASSYGPTGQAIQPQH; d_call: TRBD1; v_call: TRBV7-9; j_call: TRBJ1-5; cdr3_length: 15